A single sample is the source of the 25 T cell receptor beta chains below, sequenced in a study of cytomegalovirus exposure and HLA in healthy donors. The PCR contained 60 Vbeta and 13 Jbeta primers. Data came from immunoSEQ multiplex PCR; TCRdb stores just in-frame clones and leaves some out. The sample holds some 130,000 clones, about two thirds seen once. Sequencing input: PBMCs. The receptors stem from a woman aged 60-70 years in good health and CMV-seropositive.

The J gene is TRBJ2-3, the V gene TRBV13; TRBD2 matches at 8 bases. This CDR3 has 16 residues. J gave up 0 bases and V 1 base, and 3 bases lay outside the gene matches. Germline lookup yields CDR1 PRHDT and CDR2 FYEKMQ (reference sequence). The CDR3 nucleotides read TGTGCCAGCAGCTTAGTTGTAGCGGGAAGCACAGATACGCAGTATTTT. Translating it yields CASSLVVAGSTDTQYF.

The V call is TRBV7-2, the J call TRBJ2-1; 11 positions agree with TRBD1. The CDR3 covers 16 residues. V trimming: 5 bases; J trimming: 7 bases; junction bases outside the gene matches: 10. CDR1 SGHTA and CDR2 FQGNSA come from the germline V gene. The CDR3 DNA reads as TGTGCCAGCAGCCCCGCGGGACAGGGGGTGAGTAATGAGCAGTTCTTC. This encodes CASSPAGQGVSNEQFF.

The rearrangement uses TRBV13 and TRBJ2-6, with 12 nucleotides matching TRBD1. The CDR3 consists of 18 residues. Germline loops: CDR1 PRHDT, CDR2 FYEKMQ (reference sequence). V shed 2 bases, J shed 7 bases, and the junction held 9 bases outside the gene matches. The CDR3: CASSLRGQGALGANVLTF. Written as DNA, the CDR3 is TGTGCCAGCAGCTTAAGGGGACAGGGGGCTCTAGGAGCCAACGTCCTGACTTTC.

The chain uses TRBV4-2 and TRBJ2-5, with 11 bases that match TRBD2. This CDR3 region has 16 residues. Per the germline V gene, CDR1 is LGHNA and CDR2 is YNFKEQ. Germline trimming cut 1 base from V and 5 bases from J; bases unmatched to any gene: 6. This CDR3 reads CASSQGLAGSSETQYF. In DNA form, the CDR3 reads TGTGCCAGCAGCCAAGGACTAGCGGGGTCGTCCGAGACCCAGTACTTC.

The V gene is TRBV5-1, the J gene TRBJ2-7; 12 positions agree with TRBD2. Germline CDR1 is SGHRS and CDR2 is YFSETQ. With V trimmed by 2 bases and J by 0 bases, 3 bases remained unmatched. The CDR3 is 16 amino acids. CDR3 protein: CASSLQLAGGSYEQYF. The CDR3 region has the DNA TGCGCCAGCAGCTTACAACTAGCGGGGGGCTCCTACGAGCAGTACTTC.

The chain carries TRBV2 and TRBJ1-3; 9 nucleotides match TRBD1. V lost 11 bases and J lost 4; bases outside the gene matches: 6. This CDR3 is built from 13 residues. CDR1 and CDR2 (germline): SNHLY, FYNNEI. The chain's CDR3 is CARGGTGGNTIYF. The CDR3 DNA sequence: TGTGCCCGCGGTGGGACAGGGGGAAACACCATATATTTT. The variable domain in full, with the rest retrieved from reference TRBV2 and TRBJ1-3, is EPEVTQTPSHQVTQMGQEVILRCVPISNHLYFYWYRQILGQKVEFLVSFYNNEISEKSEIFDDQFSVERPDGSNFTLKIRSTKLEDSAMYFCARGGTGGNTIYFGEGSWLTVV.

Written as DNA, the CDR3 is TGTGCCAGCTCACCAGAACTAGCGGGACCAGAGACCCAGTACTTC. Protein: CASSPELAGPETQYF. The rearrangement joins TRBV18 to TRBJ2-5; 10 bases are a match to TRBD2. The CDR3 is 15 residues long. V lost 2 bases to trimming and J lost 4 bases; unmatched junction nucleotides: 4. Germline CDR1 reads KGHSH; CDR2 reads LQKENI.

A remark on this clone: A junction boundary mismatches the germline segment, possibly from a read error. The V and J genes are TRBV11-2 and TRBJ1-6; 7 nucleotides match TRBD1. The CDR3 has 13 residues. Looked up from germline, CDR1 is SGHAT and CDR2 is FQNNGV. The CDR3 DNA follows: TGTGTCAGCACGACAGGGTATACTTCACCCCTCCACTTT. Translating it yields CVSTTGYTSPLHF.

The table lists this clone with a few counts. This chain uses TRBV19 with TRBJ2-2, with 7 bases identical to TRBD1. V gave up 5 bases and J gave up 1 base; unmatched junction bases: 13. The CDR3 sequence is 18 residues long. In germline, CDR1 is LNHDA, CDR2 SQIVND (reference sequence). CDR3 coding DNA: TGTGCCAGTAGTCTTAGTTTCCCCGGGACAGAGAACACCGGGGAGCTGTTTTTT. As protein: CASSLSFPGTENTGELFF.

The sample holds a few counts of this clone. The chain employs TRBV19 and TRBJ1-2, with 8 bases matching TRBD1. V shed 5 bases, J shed 1 base, and the junction held 3 bases outside the gene matches. CDR1 and CDR2 (germline): LNHDA, SQIVND (reference sequence). The CDR3 is 14 residues long. The chain's CDR3 is CASSQGANNYGYTF. The CDR3 DNA sequence: TGTGCCAGTAGTCAGGGGGCTAATAACTATGGCTACACCTTC.

The rearrangement links TRBV27 to TRBJ2-2; 9 nucleotides agree with TRBD1. Unmatched junction bases numbered 10, after V lost 6 bases and J lost 5 bases. In germline, CDR1 is MNHEY, CDR2 SMNVEV (reference sequence). CDR3 length: 16 amino acids. The CDR3 sequence is CASSSTTGGGTGELFF. In DNA, the CDR3 is TGTGCCAGCAGCTCGACGACAGGGGGGGGGACCGGGGAGCTGTTTTTT.

This sequence joins TRBV7-9 and TRBJ2-7; D may be TRBD2 (6 bases). CDR3 length: 14 amino acids. The V end lost 1 base, the J end lost 7 bases, and 14 bases lay between the germline ends. CDR1 SEHNR and CDR2 FQNEAQ come from the germline V gene (reference sequence). The DNA for the CDR3 is TGTGCCAGCAGCTTAGTCGGGGGTCAAGGGGAGCAGTACTTC. It codes for CASSLVGGQGEQYF.

The chain recombines TRBV28 with TRBJ2-1; 11 bases agree with TRBD2. CDR1 and CDR2 (germline): MDHEN, SYDVKM. Unmatched junction bases numbered 5, after V lost 1 base and J lost 0 bases. CDR3 size: 18 residues. The CDR3 DNA reads TGTGCCAGCAGTTTATCTAGCGGGGGGTGGAGCTCCTACAATGAGCAGTTCTTC. This codes for CASSLSSGGWSSYNEQFF.

V and J are TRBV23-1 and TRBJ1-4; 8 bases line up with TRBD1. TRBV23-1 is flagged as an ORF with uncertain function. With 2 bases clipped from V and 0 bases from J, the junction kept 2 bases outside the gene matches. The CDR3 contains 16 residues. CDR3 sequence (DNA): TGCGCCAGCAGTCAAAGGACAGGGACAACTAATGAAAAACTGTTTTTT. Protein product: CASSQRTGTTNEKLFF.

This clone appeared once. The chain links TRBV13 to TRBJ2-7, with TRBD2 as a possible D gene (6 bases). V was cut by 4 bases and J by 1 base, with 11 bases left in between. The CDR3 loop spans 14 amino acids. Germline values: CDR1 PRHDT, CDR2 FYEKMQ (reference sequence). This CDR3 is CASSSGRQSYEQYF. DNA of the CDR3: TGTGCCAGCAGCTCGGGGAGGCAATCCTACGAGCAGTACTTC.

The CDR3 nucleotides read TGTGCCAGTAGTACCCAGCGGGGGGGGTCAGATACGCAGTATTTT. Its translation: CASSTQRGGSDTQYF. V gene TRBV19 combines with J gene TRBJ2-3, with 10 bases that match TRBD2. The CDR3 loop spans 15 amino acids. The V segment lost 4 bases and the J segment 4 bases; nucleotides outside the gene matches: 5. Germline loops: CDR1 LNHDA, CDR2 SQIVND (reference sequence).

V and J are TRBV5-4 and TRBJ2-7; D ambiguous. The CDR3 covers 13 residues. Deletions cut 3 bases from V and 1 base from J, with 8 bases between. The V gene's germline CDR1 is SGHNT and CDR2 YYREEE (reference sequence). In DNA form, the CDR3 reads TGTGCCAGCAGCTCAGGTGTATCCTACGAGCAGTACTTC. This gives the protein CASSSGVSYEQYF.

V gene TRBV2 combines with J gene TRBJ1-6, with D unclear. The germline V gene has CDR1 SNHLY and CDR2 FYNNEI. Trimming took off 4 bases at V and 6 bases at J, with 10 bases between the two ends. The CDR3 runs 14 residues. Here the CDR3 DNA reads TGTGCCAGCAGTGTTGCACAGTCTAATTCACCCCTCCACTTT. Its translation is CASSVAQSNSPLHF.

The rearrangement links TRBV18 to TRBJ1-5, with D perhaps matching TRBD1 (6 bases). In germline, CDR1 is KGHSH, CDR2 LQKENI. The CDR3 has 16 amino acids. V was trimmed by 3 bases and J by 0 bases, leaving 12 bases between them. The CDR3 DNA reads as TGTGCCAGCTCACCTTCACAGGGTTATAGCAATCAGCCCCAGCATTTT. Its protein is CASSPSQGYSNQPQHF. The full variable domain, completed using reference TRBV18 and TRBJ1-5, is NAGVMQNPRHLVRRRGQEARLRCSPMKGHSHVYWYRQLPEEGLKFMVYLQKENIIDESGMPKERFSAEFPKEGPSILRIQQVVRGDSAAYFCASSPSQGYSNQPQHFGDGTRLSIL.

This clone was recorded only once. V usage is TRBV6-5 and J usage is TRBJ2-3, with a possible D match to TRBD1 (5 bases). The germline V gene has CDR1 MNHEY and CDR2 SVGAGI. The V end was cut by 8 bases, the J end by 2 bases, with 17 bases between. CDR3 length: 15 amino acids. CDR3 amino acids: CASRTLAGNTDTQYF. The CDR3 bases are TGTGCCAGCCGGACGTTGGCAGGGAACACAGATACGCAGTATTTT.

The chain uses TRBV29-1 and TRBJ1-1; 7 bases map to TRBD1. The CDR3 consists of 13 residues. Germline V gene data show CDR1 as SQVTM and CDR2 as ANQGSEA. The V gene end was trimmed by 6 bases and the J gene end by 2 bases; junction bases not matched to a gene: 6. CDR3 in DNA: TGCAGCGTACCCGGGACAGCCAACACTGAAGCTTTCTTT. This translates into CSVPGTANTEAFF.

This clone was counted between two and nine times. This rearrangement joins TRBV7-9 to TRBJ1-1, with D unclear. Deletions cut 8 bases from V and 3 bases from J, with 7 bases between. The germline CDR1 and CDR2 sequences are SEHNR and FQNEAQ (reference sequence). This CDR3 is 11 amino acids long. The CDR3 DNA sequence: TGTGCCAGCGTCTCCGACACTGAAGCTTTCTTT. It encodes CASVSDTEAFF.

The V and J genes are TRBV19 and TRBJ2-7, with 12 bases matching TRBD2. Germline CDR1 is LNHDA and CDR2 is SQIVND (reference sequence). This CDR3 has 15 amino acids. V trimming: 3 bases; J trimming: 4 bases; junction bases outside the gene matches: 4. As DNA, the CDR3 is TGTGCCAGTAGTATCTCAACTAGCGGGGGGTACGAGCAGTACTTC. Its protein is CASSISTSGGYEQYF.

The genes are TRBV19 and TRBJ2-3; 8 bases map to TRBD1. Trimming cost V 0 bases and J 1 base; bases outside gene matches: 6. Germline assignment: CDR1 LNHDA and CDR2 SQIVND (reference sequence). This CDR3 is built from 17 residues. The CDR3 coding sequence is TGTGCCAGTAGTATAGATGGCAGACAGGGGCGCACAGATACGCAGTATTTT. It encodes CASSIDGRQGRTDTQYF.

The J gene is TRBJ1-2, the V gene TRBV6-1; D is possibly TRBD1 (6 bases). V lost 4 bases to trimming and J lost 4 bases, with 19 bases between them. Germline V gene data show CDR1 as MNHNS and CDR2 as SASEGT. CDR3 length: 16 residues. The CDR3 region is CASSAWGRGEFYGYTF. The CDR3 DNA is TGTGCCAGCAGTGCCTGGGGCAGGGGCGAGTTCTATGGCTACACCTTC.